Listed below are T cell receptor beta chains from one sample, sequenced in a study of control samples from healthy donors and cancer patients. Assay: immunoSEQ multiplex PCR; the TCRdb copy retains only in-frame clones and omits some. The sample holds a few hundred thousand clones; 75% to 95% are singletons and the top ten take 5% to 8%. What was sequenced was PBMCs. These receptors were taken from a man aged 40-49 years with head and neck cancer. The CDR3 runs from the conserved cysteine through the conserved F or W. Fields, in order: V gene, D gene, J gene, clone size, CDR3 protein, CDR3 DNA. A D gene is named only where the DNA matches it firmly. Part of the rows lack a size; the others show once, few, many or a class for expanded clones.

>TRBV29-1|-|TRBJ1-2|-
CSVDEAPGYTF
TGCAGCGTTGATGAAGCTCCCGGCTACACCTTC
>TRBV5-4|-|TRBJ2-2|-
CASSLKAENTGELFF
TGTGCCAGCAGCTTAAAGGCGGAAAACACCGGGGAGCTGTTTTTT
>TRBV5-1|-|TRBJ1-1|once
CASSNSTVNTEAFF
TGCGCCAGCAGCAACTCAACAGTGAACACTGAAGCTTTCTTT
>TRBV4-3|-|TRBJ1-6|-
CASSQARDSPLHF
TGCGCCAGCAGCCAAGCTAGGGACTCACCCCTCCACTTT
>TRBV7-6|-|TRBJ1-4|few
CASSLNFRGGERSNEKLFF
TGTGCCAGCAGCTTAAATTTTAGGGGGGGAGAAAGGAGTAATGAAAAACTGTTTTTT
>TRBV29-1|-|TRBJ1-1|-
CSVEVVGTEAFF
TGCAGCGTTGAGGTCGTGGGCACTGAAGCTTTCTTT
>TRBV3-1/TRBV3-2|-|TRBJ1-5|-
CASSPTQGWPQHF
TGTGCCAGCAGCCCCACTCAGGGGTGGCCCCAGCATTTT
>TRBV13|-|TRBJ1-6|-
CASSLRQGGNSPLHF
TGTGCCAGCAGCTTAAGGCAGGGTGGGAATTCACCCCTCCACTTT
>TRBV19|TRBD1|TRBJ2-7|-
CASSGAGQGSYEQYF
TGTGCCAGTAGTGGGGCGGGACAGGGTTCCTACGAGCAGTACTTC
>TRBV10-3|-|TRBJ1-1|-
CATLRGDTEAFF
TGTGCCACCCTACGAGGGGACACTGAAGCTTTCTTT
>TRBV7-9|-|TRBJ1-3|-
CASVRGGWTGNTIYF
TGTGCCAGTGTCCGGGGGGGATGGACTGGAAACACCATATATTTT
>TRBV5-1|TRBD1|TRBJ2-7|-
CASSFILRDRGHEQYF
TGCGCCAGCAGCTTCATTCTCCGGGACAGGGGACACGAGCAGTACTTC
>TRBV10-3|-|TRBJ2-7|-
CAISSDRSEQYF
TGTGCCATCAGCTCGGACAGAAGCGAGCAGTACTTC
>TRBV28|TRBD1|TRBJ2-1|-
CASSYNSGTVSEQFF
TGTGCCAGCAGTTACAATTCCGGGACAGTAAGTGAGCAGTTCTTC
>TRBV29-1|TRBD2|TRBJ2-7|-
CSVGGEVAQGLADYEQYF
TGCAGCGTCGGGGGGGAGGTGGCCCAAGGGCTAGCGGACTACGAGCAGTACTTC